This T cell receptor beta chain was captured by sequencing in a study of cytomegalovirus exposure and HLA in healthy donors. For the study at large: Of 300 to 450 genotyped donors, about 80% clustered with self-reported Caucasian donors.

Vbeta (60) and Jbeta (13) primers were used in the PCR. Some clones are missing from TCRdb's copy, which holds only in-frame ones; the method was immunoSEQ multiplex PCR. The sample records more than 100,000 clones, under 85% being singletons. The sample was PBMCs. This TCR derives from a woman in her fifties or sixties in good health and CMV-seropositive.

Here the CDR3 DNA reads TGTGCCAGCAGCTTAGCGGGACAGGGTGAAGCTTTCTTT. Protein sequence: CASSLAGQGEAFF. This chain joins TRBV7-9 and TRBJ1-1; 9 positions match TRBD1. The CDR3 consists of 13 residues. V was pared by 0 bases and J by 7 bases, with 0 bases of the junction left unmatched. The germline gives CDR1 SEHNR, CDR2 FQNEAQ (reference sequence).